This TCR beta chain appears in the sequencing data of a study of blood T cell repertoires in COVID-19. Study overall: COVID-19 samples, acute and convalescent, were from the United States, Italy and Spain.

Sequencing was performed with immunoSEQ multiplex PCR; in TCRdb, only in-frame clones are kept and a portion is missing. The data show some 400,000 clones, with roughly four fifths seen just once and about 1.2% held by the top ten. This clonotype was sampled from a human donor with acute or convalescent COVID-19. The donor label of this sample is uncertain. Sequencing used peripheral blood.

The CDR3 here is CASSQVRGMNTEAFF. The DNA for the CDR3 is TGTGCCAGCAGCCAAGTTAGGGGGATGAACACTGAAGCTTTCTTT. The rearrangement links TRBV3-1 (or the pseudogene TRBV3-2) to TRBJ1-1, with D possibly matching TRBD1 (6 bases). Trimming removed 1 base at V and 0 bases at J, with 9 bases between. The CDR3 totals 15 residues. CDR1 is LGHDT, CDR2 YNNKEL, per germline (reference sequence).